The present T cell receptor beta chain was sequenced within a study of blood T cell repertoires in COVID-19. The overall study: The cDNA or gDNA used as material had been derived from T cells, B-cell-depleted T cells, or PBMCs.

The germline V gene encodes CDR1 LNHDA and CDR2 SQIVND (reference sequence). Trimming took off 4 bases at V and 3 bases at J, with 13 bases between the two ends. CDR3 size: 14 residues. Recruited during active infection, patients (from Seattle) were subsequently followed longitudinally. Some clones are missing from TCRdb's copy, which holds only in-frame ones; the method was immunoSEQ multiplex PCR. The sample comprises hundreds of thousands of clones, about 94% of which are singletons, and 0.82% rests with the top ten. The V and J genes are TRBV19 and TRBJ2-7; D is perhaps TRBD1 (6 bases). The specimen was peripheral blood. The clonotype comes from a man aged 55 to 70 with COVID-19, enrolled during active disease. CDR3 DNA: TGTGCCAGTAGTAGCGACGGACAGCTCTACGAGCAGTACTTC. Its protein product is CASSSDGQLYEQYF.